This T cell receptor (beta chain) was captured by sequencing in a study of metastatic and nonmetastatic thyroid tumors. Overall study: From malignant and benign thyroid patients, repertoires in blood and in tumor or nodule tissue were compared. Overall study results and limits: It was reported that TCR beta diversity was significantly higher in malignant thyroid tumors than benign nodules, in blood and tumor.

V lost 5 bases and J lost 1, with 12 bases in between. The CDR3 consists of 15 residues. Germline loops: CDR1 MNHNS, CDR2 SASEGT. Thyroid surgery had not been preceded by any treatment in any patient. In the original analysis: Clinicopathological groups of papillary thyroid cancer showed CDR3 differences that were used to build a distant-metastasis classifier. Using MiXCR, TCRdb reanalyzed the PCR reads. The V and J calls and clone size are TCRdb's, not the authors'. This sample yields about 22,000 clones, of which under 25% are seen a single time; about 70% belongs to the top ten. In regard to this clone: What it binds is unknown.

The sequenced material came from blood. The receptor comes from a male donor with papillary thyroid cancer or a benign thyroid nodule (not recorded which). Some clones in this sample may be carry-over from other donors' samples. The chain links TRBV6-1 to TRBJ1-5; D remains ambiguous. CDR3 DNA: TGTGCCAGCAGTCGGAGCAGTACAAGCAATCAGCCCCAGCATTTT. Its translation: CASSRSSTSNQPQHF.